This passage covers 8 T cell receptor beta chains from one sample sequenced in a study of blood T cells in healthy people across ages. With a J-beta primer mix and a sample-barcoded 5' primer, a second PCR ran roughly 6 to 11 cycles. TCRdb re-derived calls from the 5' RACE reads in MiXCR, one entry per CDR3 protein. This sample has about 580,000 distinct CDR3 sequences, with around 48% found just once. The sequenced material came from blood. Every receptor here comes from an older man in good health.

This chain connects TRBV7-9 to TRBJ2-4, with D possibly matching TRBD2 (6 bases). V was shortened by 4 bases and J by 3 bases, with 13 bases between the two germline ends. This CDR3 is 15 amino acids long. Germline lookup yields CDR1 SEHNR and CDR2 FQNEAQ (reference sequence). CDR3 DNA sequence: TGTGCCAGCAGCTGGTGGGGAGGAGGCAAAAACATTCAGTACTTC. Translated, it gives CASSWWGGGKNIQYF.

This chain links TRBV7-2 with TRBJ2-1; 9 nucleotides line up with TRBD1. The germline CDR1 and CDR2 sequences are SGHTA and FQGNSA. This CDR3 is built from 15 residues. Trimming took 5 bases from V and 9 from J; bases not matched to a gene: 11. The CDR3 loop is CASSQGTGNPTEQFF. The CDR3 nucleotides read TGTGCCAGCAGCCAAGGGACAGGGAATCCGACTGAGCAGTTCTTC.

With respect to this clonotype: Just one base apart from a much larger clone, this may be a read error. This chain links TRBV6-6 with TRBJ1-2; a weak D match, TRBD1 (6 bases). V was shortened by 6 bases and J by 4 bases, with 12 bases between the two germline ends. The CDR3 covers 13 residues. The germline V gene has CDR1 MNHNY and CDR2 SVGAGI (reference sequence). The chain's CDR3 is CASSRDTCYGYTF. DNA of the CDR3: TGTGCCAGCAGCCGGGACACGTGCTATGGCTACACCTTC.

This clonotype was seen more than once but under ten times. The CDR3 loop reads CASSHGQESGDEQFF. The CDR3 DNA reads as TGTGCCAGCAGCCATGGACAGGAAAGTGGCGATGAGCAGTTCTTC. This chain links TRBV4-2 with TRBJ2-1; TRBD1 agrees at 7 bases. The V gene end was trimmed by 3 bases and the J gene end by 8 bases; junction bases not matched to a gene: 10. Germline CDR1 and CDR2: LGHNA and YNFKEQ. The CDR3 spans 15 residues.

This clonotype was counted between two and nine times. The V and J genes are TRBV15 and TRBJ2-7, with a possible D match to TRBD2 (5 bases). CDR1 is LNHNV, CDR2 YYDKDF, per germline (reference sequence). CDR3 size: 15 residues. The V and J ends lost 0 bases and 0 bases respectively, with 9 bases between them. The DNA for the CDR3 is TGTGCCACCAGCAGAGATGGTGGGAGCTCCTACGAGCAGTACTTC. This encodes CATSRDGGSSYEQYF.

The genes are TRBV14 and TRBJ1-2, with no clear D. Germline V gives CDR1 SGHDN, CDR2 FVKESK. CDR3 length: 16 residues. V was pared by 0 bases and J by 5 bases, with 16 bases between. The CDR3 loop is CASSQDRAPTHYGYTF. For the CDR3, the DNA is TGTGCCAGCAGCCAAGACAGAGCACCAACGCATTATGGCTACACCTTC.

This clonotype has more than one count but fewer than ten. The CDR3 reads CASSLQRTEKLFF. Written as DNA, the CDR3 is TGTGCCAGCAGCTTACAACGGACAGAAAAACTGTTTTTT. The chain is built from TRBV11-2 and TRBJ1-4, with D tentatively TRBD1 (5 bases). The CDR3 runs to 13 residues. The germline V and J ends were trimmed by 2 bases and 8 bases, with 9 bases remaining between them. Germline lookup yields CDR1 SGHAT and CDR2 FQNNGV. Filled out from reference TRBV11-2 and TRBJ1-4, the complete variable domain reads EAGVAQSPRYKIIEKRQSVAFWCNPISGHATLYWYQQILGQGPKLLIQFQNNGVVDDSQLPKDRFSAERLKGVDSTLKIQPAKLEDSAVYLCASSLQRTEKLFFGSGTQLSVL.

This clonotype has at least ten counts. J is TRBJ2-7 and V is TRBV29-1; 16 nucleotides match TRBD2. Trimming removed 5 bases from V and 2 bases from J; junction bases left unmatched: 3. The CDR3 is made up of 15 amino acids. The germline V gene encodes CDR1 SQVTM and CDR2 ANQGSEA. This chain's CDR3 is CSVSGLAGGPYEQYF. The CDR3 DNA sequence: TGCAGCGTTTCGGGACTAGCGGGAGGGCCCTACGAGCAGTACTTC.